The entry that follows covers one TCR beta chain sequence. The target antigen is unknown. The data originate from a study of cytomegalovirus exposure and HLA in healthy donors. Germline CDR1 SEHNR, CDR2 FQNEAQ (reference sequence). The CDR3 has 14 amino acids. V was trimmed by 5 bases and J by 4 bases, leaving 12 bases between them. The PCR had 60 Vbeta and 13 Jbeta primers. Sequenced by immunoSEQ multiplex PCR; TCRdb stores in-frame clones only, minus some. The data show 150,000 or so clones, with about three quarters seen just once and more than 10% held by the top ten. Overall study findings and caveats: Sequencing depth across donors, presence/absence analyses assumed, was roughly uniform. Follow-up analysis found HLA locus-dependent TCR association rates, highest for DRB1 and lowest for HLA-C. Within a later analysis, the majority of CMV-associated TCR beta chains appeared HLA-restricted. Most of the TCR beta V segments (in an earlier analysis) were productive either about 87% or about 30% of the time.

Sequencing input: PBMCs. The chain combines TRBV7-9 with TRBJ2-1; D remains unclear. This sequence originates from a man in his forties in good health and CMV-seropositive. This CDR3 reads CASSTALRYNEQFF. CDR3 DNA sequence: TGTGCCAGCAGCACTGCCCTGAGGTACAATGAGCAGTTCTTC.